The rows below give T cell receptor beta chains drawn from one sample of a study of OX40 agonist ivuxolimab in advanced cancers. The assay was immunoSEQ multiplex PCR, and TCRdb's table has in-frame clones only and misses some. This sample has about 34,000 clones, with around nine tenths found just once. The specimen comprised CD4+ or CD8+ T cells sorted from blood, sampled in a trial of the OX40 agonist ivuxolimab. The receptors come from an adult with an advanced solid tumor such as melanoma, head and neck, liver or kidney cancer. Both conserved end residues are part of each CDR3. The D gene is left open where the match is weak. For some rows the clone size is stated as once, few or many, or as a class when expanded; others skip it.

-	TRBV7-2	-	TRBJ2-3	TGTGCCAGCAGCTTAGCGGGGTCCACAGATACGCAGTATTTT	CASSLAGSTDTQYF
-	TRBV29-1	-	TRBJ2-3	TGCAGCGTTCAGGGTCCATTCGCACAGGGCTATAGCACAGATACGCAGTATTTT	CSVQGPFAQGYSTDTQYF
-	TRBV7-9	-	TRBJ2-1	TGTGCCAGCAGCTTAGTAGGGGGGGCGGCTGGCTCCTACAATGAGCAGTTCTTC	CASSLVGGAAGSYNEQFF
-	TRBV5-4	-	TRBJ2-3	TGTGCCAGCAGCCGCCGGAACACAGATACGCAGTATTTT	CASSRRNTDTQYF
-	TRBV10-2	TRBD2	TRBJ2-1	TGCGCCAGCAGTGAGCCGTGGACTAGCGGGGGTAATGAGCAGTTCTTC	CASSEPWTSGGNEQFF
-	TRBV28	TRBD1	TRBJ1-1	TGTGCCAGCAGTCAACCGATCGACAGGGGAGAAGCTTTCTTT	CASSQPIDRGEAFF
-	TRBV7-3	-	TRBJ1-6	TGTGCCAGCAGCACCAATCCCAATTCACCCCTCCACTTT	CASSTNPNSPLHF
-	TRBV5-5	-	TRBJ2-1	TGTGCCAGCAGCTTTGGCCCCGGTTCCTACAATGAGCAGTTCTTC	CASSFGPGSYNEQFF
-	TRBV6-5	-	TRBJ1-5	TGTGCCAGCAGCTACGGGGTTCATCAGCCCCAGCATTTT	CASSYGVHQPQHF
medium-sized	TRBV7-9	TRBD1	TRBJ2-1	TGTGCCAGCAGCTTAGCGACAGGGGGGTACAATGAGCAGTTCTTC	CASSLATGGYNEQFF
-	TRBV7-2	-	TRBJ2-7	TGTGCCAGCAGCTTATGGGACACGAGCTCCTACGAGCAGTACTTC	CASSLWDTSSYEQYF
-	TRBV11-3	-	TRBJ1-3	TGTGCCAGCAGCTTCGGGCGGTCCTCTGGAAACACCATATATTTT	CASSFGRSSGNTIYF
once	TRBV4-3	TRBD1	TRBJ2-7	TGCGCCAGCAGCCCATACGGGACAGGGGCCTACGAGCAGTACTTC	CASSPYGTGAYEQYF
-	TRBV5-1	-	TRBJ1-1	TGCGCCAGCAGCTTGCCAGGCTCGAACACTGAAGCTTTCTTT	CASSLPGSNTEAFF
-	TRBV30	TRBD1	TRBJ1-1	TGTGCCTGGACTCGGACAGGGTTGAACACTGAAGCTTTCTTT	CAWTRTGLNTEAFF
-	TRBV28	-	TRBJ2-3	TGTGCCAGCAGTTTATACTTTCGGTACTGGTATTTT	CASSLYFRYWYF
-	TRBV9	-	TRBJ2-6	TGTGCCAGCAGCTCCGCCGCGGGACATAGGAACTCTGGGGCCAACGTCCTGACTTTC	CASSSAAGHRNSGANVLTF
-	TRBV5-6	-	TRBJ2-5	TGTGCCAGCAGCTTCGGGGGTCCAAAAGAGACCCAGTACTTC	CASSFGGPKETQYF
-	TRBV7-9	-	TRBJ2-3	TGTGCCAGCAGCATTCTGGGGCAGGGGATCCAGAATTTT	CASSILGQGIQNF
-	TRBV6-6	-	TRBJ1-6	TGTGCCAGCAGCCGCGATAATTCACCCCTCCACTTT	CASSRDNSPLHF
-	TRBV5-1	TRBD1	TRBJ2-6	TGCGCCAGCAGCGACAGGGGTCGCTCTGGGGCCAACGTCCTGACTTTC	CASSDRGRSGANVLTF
-	TRBV19	TRBD2	TRBJ2-3	TGTGCCAGTAGAGAGACTAGCGGGTACACAGATACGCAGTATTTT	CASRETSGYTDTQYF
-	TRBV5-1	-	TRBJ2-7	TGCGCCAGCAGCTTTGGGGTGTCGGTTTACGAGCAGTACTTC	CASSFGVSVYEQYF
-	TRBV6-5	TRBD1	TRBJ1-5	TGTGCCAGCAGTTCTCACTCGGACAGGGCTGGCCAGCCCCAGCATTTT	CASSSHSDRAGQPQHF
-	TRBV12-2	-	TRBJ2-1	TGTGCAAGTCGCCGCGTCACTAGCGGGAGGGTTGATGGGCACAATGAGCAGTTCTTC	CASRRVTSGRVDGHNEQFF
-	TRBV7-2	TRBD2	TRBJ2-3	TGTGCCAGCAGCCAGGCTGGGACTAGGGCTAGCACAGATACGCAGTATTTT	CASSQAGTRASTDTQYF
-	TRBV11-3	TRBD1	TRBJ2-3	TGTGCCAGCAGCTTAGGGACGACAGGGGCAACAGATACGCAGTATTTT	CASSLGTTGATDTQYF
-	TRBV18	TRBD1	TRBJ1-1	TGTGCCAGCTCTCGACAGGGGGTCACTGAAGCTTTCTTT	CASSRQGVTEAFF
-	TRBV5-4	TRBD1	TRBJ2-2	TGTGCCAGCAGCTCCACAGGGGTCGGGGAGCTGTTTTTT	CASSSTGVGELFF
-	TRBV28	-	TRBJ2-5	TGTGCCAGCTGGGCTCAAGAGACCCAGTACTTC	CASWAQETQYF
once	TRBV6-1	-	TRBJ1-5	TGTGCCAGCAGTGATTTGTGGGGTGACAATCAGCCCCAGCATTTT	CASSDLWGDNQPQHF
-	TRBV7-2	TRBD1	TRBJ2-7	TGTGCCAGCAGTTTCGGGACAGGGTACTACGAGCAGTACTTC	CASSFGTGYYEQYF